These 32 T cell receptor beta chains were sequenced from one sample in a study of cytomegalovirus exposure and HLA in healthy donors. Produced via immunoSEQ multiplex PCR; TCRdb's table is partial and in-frame only. The sample lists about 280,000 clones, 70% to 90% seen once, with about 1% in the top ten. Material: PBMCs. The receptors were gathered from a woman in her late teens or twenties in good health and CMV-seronegative.

This clone was seen a single time. The V gene is TRBV12-5, the J gene TRBJ1-2; 10 bases match TRBD1. CDR1 and CDR2 (germline): LGHNT, FRNRAP. V trimming: 5 bases; J trimming: 6 bases; junction bases outside the gene matches: 6. The CDR3 spans 14 residues. CDR3 nucleotide sequence: TGTGCTAGTGGTCGGCCGGGACAGGGGAATGGCTACACCTTC. This translates into CASGRPGQGNGYTF.

The chain couples TRBV5-6 to TRBJ2-7; 7 bases fit TRBD1. CDR1 and CDR2 (germline): SGHDT, YYEEEE. The CDR3 totals 16 residues. Trimming removed 3 bases from V and 4 bases from J; junction bases left unmatched: 13. The CDR3 spells CASSWEQGSVLYEQYF. The CDR3 DNA sequence: TGTGCCAGCAGCTGGGAACAGGGGTCGGTCCTTTACGAGCAGTACTTC.

V usage is TRBV11-2 and J usage is TRBJ2-2; D perhaps matches TRBD1 (6 bases). The germline V and J ends were trimmed by 0 bases and 0 bases, with 11 bases remaining between them. Germline V lookup: CDR1 SGHAT, CDR2 FQNNGV. The CDR3 runs 17 residues. The CDR3 bases are TGTGCCAGCAGCTTAGATCTAGGACAGTCGAACACCGGGGAGCTGTTTTTT. Its protein is CASSLDLGQSNTGELFF.

This clone was counted only a few times. The chain is built from TRBV30 and TRBJ2-2; D may be TRBD2 (6 bases). Germline V gives CDR1 GTSNPN, CDR2 SVGIG (reference sequence). This CDR3 has 14 amino acids. V was cut by 4 bases and J by 5 bases, with 14 bases left in between. Here the CDR3 reads CAWIPTSGTGELFF. The CDR3 coding sequence is TGTGCCTGGATCCCGACTAGTGGGACCGGGGAGCTGTTTTTT.

V gene TRBV5-6 combines with J gene TRBJ2-5, with TRBD1 as a possible D gene (6 bases). The CDR3 has 13 amino acids. Looked up from germline, CDR1 is SGHDT and CDR2 is YYEEEE. Trimming stripped 7 bases from V and 4 bases from J, with 14 bases between. CDR3: CASVIRGGETQYF. In DNA form, the CDR3 reads TGTGCCAGCGTGATTAGAGGGGGAGAGACCCAGTACTTC.

V usage is TRBV6-1 and J usage is TRBJ1-2; D gene uncertain. Germline V CDR1 and CDR2: MNHNS, SASEGT. The CDR3 spans 14 residues. Trimming shortened V by 2 bases and J by 5 bases, and 12 bases separated the two germline ends. The CDR3 loop reads CASSERGSRYGYTF. The CDR3 coding sequence is TGTGCCAGCAGTGAACGGGGAAGTCGGTATGGCTACACCTTC.

The chain carries TRBV18 and TRBJ2-7, with D possibly matching TRBD1 (5 bases). CDR1 is KGHSH, CDR2 LQKENI, per germline. This CDR3 region has 16 residues. Trimming took off 1 base at V and 8 bases at J, with 21 bases between the two ends. CDR3 nucleotides: TGTGCCAGCTCACCACTGCAGGGTGACCGTTGTTGCCAGCAGTACTTC. It is translated as CASSPLQGDRCCQQYF.

This chain joins TRBV10-2 and TRBJ2-7, with TRBD2 matching 10 bases. CDR1 WSHSY and CDR2 SAAADI come from the germline V gene. V was pared by 4 bases and J by 2 bases, with 5 bases of the junction left unmatched. This CDR3 region has 15 residues. The CDR3: CASSVGLAGAYEQYF. Here the CDR3 DNA reads TGCGCCAGCAGTGTGGGGCTAGCGGGAGCCTACGAGCAGTACTTC.

V usage is TRBV6-4 and J usage is TRBJ2-2; TRBD2 aligns across 14 bases. The V gene's germline CDR1 is MRHNA and CDR2 SNTAGT. Trimming at V came to 0 bases and at J to 9 bases, leaving 9 bases not matched to a gene. CDR3 length: 18 amino acids. The CDR3 loop reads CASSDSLGLAGAPRELFF. DNA of the CDR3: TGTGCCAGCAGTGACTCCTTGGGACTAGCGGGAGCCCCCCGGGAGCTGTTTTTT.

This rearrangement joins TRBV5-1 to TRBJ2-6, with a possible D match to TRBD2 (5 bases). CDR1 is SGHRS, CDR2 YFSETQ, per germline. Deletions cut 5 bases from V and 7 bases from J, with 16 bases between. This CDR3 spans 15 amino acids. The CDR3 DNA reads TGCGCCAGCAGAACGGACGGGATCAGAGCCAACGTCCTGACTTTC. It translates to CASRTDGIRANVLTF.

The CDR3 DNA follows: TGTGCCAGCAGTTACTCGGGGGCTACCAATACGCAGTATTTT. Residues: CASSYSGATNTQYF. The chain couples TRBV6-5 to TRBJ2-3; possible D gene TRBD1, 6 bases. This CDR3 region has 14 residues. Germline CDR1 is MNHEY and CDR2 is SVGAGI. The germline V and J ends were trimmed by 0 bases and 7 bases, with 11 bases remaining between them.

The chain is built from TRBV5-1 and TRBJ2-2; the D gene is possibly TRBD2 (6 bases). The CDR3 spans 15 residues. Germline V gene data show CDR1 as SGHRS and CDR2 as YFSETQ. V was cut by 4 bases and J by 0 bases, with 10 bases left in between. The DNA for the CDR3 is TGCGCCAGCAGCCTCCGGGACTCGAACACCGGGGAGCTGTTTTTT. Amino acid sequence: CASSLRDSNTGELFF.

The V and J genes are TRBV7-6 and TRBJ2-1; D gene unclear. Germline V lookup: CDR1 SGHVS, CDR2 FNYEAQ. The CDR3 covers 12 residues. The V gene lost 2 bases and the J gene lost 7 bases, with 6 bases spanning the gap. This CDR3 is CASSLFNNEQFF. CDR3 nucleotides: TGTGCCAGCAGCTTATTCAATAATGAGCAGTTCTTC. Looking up the rest from reference TRBV7-6 and TRBJ2-1 gives the full variable domain: GAGVSQSPRYKVTKRGQDVALRCDPISGHVSLYWYRQALGQGPEFLTYFNYEAQQDKSGLPNDRFSAERPEGSISTLTIQRTEQRDSAMYRCASSLFNNEQFFGPGTRLTVL.

The J gene is TRBJ1-6, the V gene TRBV27; TRBD1 might be the D (6 bases). Germline values: CDR1 MNHEY, CDR2 SMNVEV (reference sequence). V was pared by 3 bases and J by 10 bases, with 16 bases between. The CDR3 has 15 amino acids. The CDR3 is CASSFSPGGVSPLHF. Written as DNA, the CDR3 is TGTGCCAGCAGTTTTTCCCCGGGGGGCGTCTCACCCCTCCACTTT.

The chain joins TRBV30 to TRBJ1-1; tentative D call: TRBD1 (6 bases). The CDR3 length is 10 residues. Trimming stripped 8 bases from V and 6 bases from J, with 10 bases between. CDR1 and CDR2 from the germline V gene are GTSNPN and SVGIG (reference sequence). Here the CDR3 DNA reads TGTGCCGGTGACAGGCCTGAAGCTTTCTTT. Translating it yields CAGDRPEAFF.

The chain combines TRBV19 with TRBJ1-5; D is unresolved. The V end lost 5 bases, the J end lost 1 base, and 12 bases lay between the germline ends. There are 15 residues in the CDR3. Germline V gene data show CDR1 as LNHDA and CDR2 as SQIVND (reference sequence). The CDR3: CASSWRSDSNQPQHF. The DNA of the CDR3 is TGTGCCAGTAGTTGGAGGTCGGACAGCAATCAGCCCCAGCATTTT.

The V gene is TRBV30, the J gene TRBJ1-5; perhaps TRBD1 as D (6 bases). Germline CDR1 reads GTSNPN; CDR2 reads SVGIG (reference sequence). V was clipped by 3 bases and J by 3 bases, with 9 bases between them. The CDR3 has 13 residues. Here the CDR3 reads CAWSRGYNQPQHF. In nucleotides, the CDR3 is TGTGCCTGGAGCAGGGGATACAATCAGCCCCAGCATTTT.

The CDR3 protein is CASSLGGRGDNEQFF. CDR3 coding DNA: TGTGCCAGCAGCCTCGGGGGGCGGGGAGACAATGAGCAGTTCTTC. V is TRBV11-3 and J is TRBJ2-1, with D maybe TRBD2 (7 bases). This CDR3 region has 15 residues. Germline V lookup: CDR1 SGHNT, CDR2 YENEEA. Trimming took off 5 bases at V and 5 bases at J, with 16 bases between the two ends.

This clone occurred a few times. This chain uses TRBV10-3 with TRBJ1-5; D is unclear. Germline V gene lookup returns CDR1 ENHRY and CDR2 SYGVKD. The germline V and J ends were trimmed by 2 bases and 11 bases, with 16 bases remaining between them. The length of the CDR3 is 14 residues. This CDR3 is CAISEGGLTVTQHF. The CDR3 coding sequence is TGTGCCATCAGTGAGGGAGGCCTTACAGTGACCCAGCATTTT.

In its sample, this clone was seen a few times. CDR3 nucleotides: TGTGCCAGCTCACCGGGGGGAGCTCCCACTGAAGCTTTCTTT. Its protein is CASSPGGAPTEAFF. The chain combines TRBV18 with TRBJ1-1, with D perhaps TRBD1 (5 bases). V shed 3 bases and J shed 4 bases, with 12 bases lying between them. The CDR3 runs 14 residues. Germline CDR1 reads KGHSH; CDR2 reads LQKENI. The full variable domain, completed using reference TRBV18 and TRBJ1-1, is NAGVMQNPRHLVRRRGQEARLRCSPMKGHSHVYWYRQLPEEGLKFMVYLQKENIIDESGMPKERFSAEFPKEGPSILRIQQVVRGDSAAYFCASSPGGAPTEAFFGQGTRLTVV.

The V call is TRBV6-5, the J call TRBJ2-7; D possibly corresponds to TRBD1 (6 bases). From germline, CDR1 is MNHEY and CDR2 SVGAGI. This CDR3 is built from 13 residues. V was cut by 6 bases and J by 5 bases, with 14 bases left in between. The CDR3 region is CASRAGTSDEQYF. The DNA of the CDR3 is TGTGCCAGCAGAGCCGGGACATCAGACGAGCAGTACTTC.

V gene TRBV19 combines with J gene TRBJ2-7; 10 nucleotides align to TRBD2. The V and J ends lost 5 bases and 4 bases, in that order; junction bases with no gene match: 11. Germline V gives CDR1 LNHDA, CDR2 SQIVND (reference sequence). The CDR3 has 16 residues. As DNA, the CDR3 is TGTGCCAGTAGTGACCCGGGACTAGCGAGAGGATACGAGCAGTACTTC. It is translated as CASSDPGLARGYEQYF.

The rearrangement links TRBV27 to TRBJ2-3, with 10 bases identical to TRBD1. Germline-derived CDR1 and CDR2 are MNHEY and SMNVEV (reference sequence). The CDR3 runs 17 residues. The V segment lost 3 bases and the J segment 1 base; nucleotides outside the gene matches: 7. The CDR3 DNA is TGTGCCAGCAGTTTGACGACAGGGGGCGCCGGCACAGATACGCAGTATTTT. Translating it yields CASSLTTGGAGTDTQYF.

The rearrangement links TRBV4-3 to TRBJ2-7; D perhaps matches TRBD1 (6 bases). V gave up 4 bases and J gave up 10 bases, with 17 bases separating them. CDR1 LGHNA and CDR2 YSLEER come from the germline V gene. The CDR3 covers 13 residues. This chain's CDR3 is CASSLGTGPEQYF. The CDR3 coding sequence is TGCGCCAGCAGCCTGGGAACAGGGCCGGAACAGTACTTC.

V is TRBV6-6 and J is TRBJ2-7; D gene unclear. Germline CDR1 is MNHNY and CDR2 is SVGAGI (reference sequence). The CDR3 consists of 13 residues. V gave up 2 bases and J gave up 2 bases, with 7 bases separating them. CDR3 protein: CASSYTHAYEQYF. The DNA of the CDR3 is TGTGCCAGCAGTTACACACACGCCTACGAGCAGTACTTC.

The gene calls are TRBV7-9 and TRBJ1-2, with 9 bases fitting TRBD1. V was pared by 2 bases and J by 2 bases, with 6 bases of the junction left unmatched. Germline V gene sequence: CDR1 SEHNR, CDR2 FQNEAQ (reference sequence). This CDR3 has 16 amino acids. CDR3 sequence reads: CASSLSRDRENYGYTF. CDR3 in DNA: TGTGCCAGCAGCTTAAGCCGGGACAGGGAGAACTATGGCTACACCTTC.

The chain joins TRBV27 to TRBJ2-1; TRBD2 aligns across 12 bases. Germline CDR1 is MNHEY and CDR2 is SMNVEV (reference sequence). The CDR3 is made up of 17 amino acids. V shed 1 base and J 7 bases; nucleotides not matched to a gene: 8. In DNA, the CDR3 is TGTGCCAGCAGTTTATGGGCTAGCGGGGGGGAAATTAATGAGCAGTTCTTC. Amino acid sequence: CASSLWASGGEINEQFF.

The chain is built from TRBV10-1 and TRBJ1-2; 7 nucleotides line up with TRBD1. J lost 7 bases, V lost 0 bases, and 11 bases had no gene match. Germline CDR1 and CDR2: WNHNN and SYGVQD (reference sequence). The CDR3 runs to 16 residues. The CDR3 DNA reads as TGCGCCAGCAGTGAGTCTTCTGGACAGGCCATAAGTGGCTACACCTTC. It encodes CASSESSGQAISGYTF.

CDR3 sequence reads: CASSSYTGQGYEQYF. CDR3 in DNA: TGTGCCAGCAGTTCATACACAGGGCAGGGCTACGAGCAGTACTTC. The chain joins TRBV27 to TRBJ2-7; tentatively, D is TRBD1 (6 bases). The CDR3 covers 15 residues. Germline values: CDR1 MNHEY, CDR2 SMNVEV (reference sequence). The V end was cut by 4 bases, the J end by 3 bases, with 16 bases between.

This chain links TRBV27 with TRBJ2-7; TRBD1 is a possible D gene (6 bases). CDR3 size: 12 residues. Looked up from germline, CDR1 is MNHEY and CDR2 is SMNVEV (reference sequence). The V and J ends lost 7 bases and 3 bases respectively, with 10 bases between them. CDR3 sequence: CASKGVGYEQYF. Written as DNA, the CDR3 is TGTGCCAGCAAGGGGGTGGGCTACGAGCAGTACTTC.

This clone occurred once. The V call is TRBV18, the J call TRBJ2-3; D ambiguous. The CDR3 loop spans 12 amino acids. CDR1 is KGHSH and CDR2 is LQKENI in the germline V gene. Trimming stripped 0 bases from V and 4 bases from J, with 2 bases between. CDR3 in amino acids: CASSPPSDTQYF. CDR3 bases: TGTGCCAGCTCACCACCCTCAGATACGCAGTATTTT.

The rearrangement joins TRBV28 to TRBJ2-3; 11 bases are a match to TRBD2. Germline V gives CDR1 MDHEN, CDR2 SYDVKM. The CDR3 totals 17 residues. The V and J ends lost 7 bases and 6 bases, in that order; junction bases with no gene match: 15. In DNA, the CDR3 is TGTGCCAGCACCCCTTTGGGCCTAGCGGGGGGCGCCGATACGCAGTATTTT. It specifies CASTPLGLAGGADTQYF.